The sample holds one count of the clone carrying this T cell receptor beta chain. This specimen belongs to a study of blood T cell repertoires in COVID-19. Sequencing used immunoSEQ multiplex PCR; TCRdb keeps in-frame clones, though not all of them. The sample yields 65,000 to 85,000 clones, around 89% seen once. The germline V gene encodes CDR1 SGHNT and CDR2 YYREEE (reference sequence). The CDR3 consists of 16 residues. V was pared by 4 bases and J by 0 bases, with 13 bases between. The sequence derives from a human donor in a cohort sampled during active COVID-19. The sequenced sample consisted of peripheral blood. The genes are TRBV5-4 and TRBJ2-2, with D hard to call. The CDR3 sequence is CASSPDGPANTGELFF. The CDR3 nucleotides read TGTGCCAGCAGCCCCGATGGGCCGGCGAACACCGGGGAGCTGTTTTTT.